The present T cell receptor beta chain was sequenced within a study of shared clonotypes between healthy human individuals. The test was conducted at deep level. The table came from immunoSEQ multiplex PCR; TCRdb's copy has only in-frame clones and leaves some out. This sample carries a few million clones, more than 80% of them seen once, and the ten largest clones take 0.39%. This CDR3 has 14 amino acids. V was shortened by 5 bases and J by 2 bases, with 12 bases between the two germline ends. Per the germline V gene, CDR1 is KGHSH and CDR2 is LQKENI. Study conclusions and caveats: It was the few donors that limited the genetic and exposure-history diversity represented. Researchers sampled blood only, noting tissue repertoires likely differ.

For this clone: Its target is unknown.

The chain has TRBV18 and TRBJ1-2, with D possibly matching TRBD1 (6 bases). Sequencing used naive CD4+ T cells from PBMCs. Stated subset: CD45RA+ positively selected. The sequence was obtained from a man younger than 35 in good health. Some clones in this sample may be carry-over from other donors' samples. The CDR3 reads CASSGSQGNYGYTF. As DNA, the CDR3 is TGTGCCAGCTCAGGGTCACAGGGAAACTATGGCTACACCTTC.